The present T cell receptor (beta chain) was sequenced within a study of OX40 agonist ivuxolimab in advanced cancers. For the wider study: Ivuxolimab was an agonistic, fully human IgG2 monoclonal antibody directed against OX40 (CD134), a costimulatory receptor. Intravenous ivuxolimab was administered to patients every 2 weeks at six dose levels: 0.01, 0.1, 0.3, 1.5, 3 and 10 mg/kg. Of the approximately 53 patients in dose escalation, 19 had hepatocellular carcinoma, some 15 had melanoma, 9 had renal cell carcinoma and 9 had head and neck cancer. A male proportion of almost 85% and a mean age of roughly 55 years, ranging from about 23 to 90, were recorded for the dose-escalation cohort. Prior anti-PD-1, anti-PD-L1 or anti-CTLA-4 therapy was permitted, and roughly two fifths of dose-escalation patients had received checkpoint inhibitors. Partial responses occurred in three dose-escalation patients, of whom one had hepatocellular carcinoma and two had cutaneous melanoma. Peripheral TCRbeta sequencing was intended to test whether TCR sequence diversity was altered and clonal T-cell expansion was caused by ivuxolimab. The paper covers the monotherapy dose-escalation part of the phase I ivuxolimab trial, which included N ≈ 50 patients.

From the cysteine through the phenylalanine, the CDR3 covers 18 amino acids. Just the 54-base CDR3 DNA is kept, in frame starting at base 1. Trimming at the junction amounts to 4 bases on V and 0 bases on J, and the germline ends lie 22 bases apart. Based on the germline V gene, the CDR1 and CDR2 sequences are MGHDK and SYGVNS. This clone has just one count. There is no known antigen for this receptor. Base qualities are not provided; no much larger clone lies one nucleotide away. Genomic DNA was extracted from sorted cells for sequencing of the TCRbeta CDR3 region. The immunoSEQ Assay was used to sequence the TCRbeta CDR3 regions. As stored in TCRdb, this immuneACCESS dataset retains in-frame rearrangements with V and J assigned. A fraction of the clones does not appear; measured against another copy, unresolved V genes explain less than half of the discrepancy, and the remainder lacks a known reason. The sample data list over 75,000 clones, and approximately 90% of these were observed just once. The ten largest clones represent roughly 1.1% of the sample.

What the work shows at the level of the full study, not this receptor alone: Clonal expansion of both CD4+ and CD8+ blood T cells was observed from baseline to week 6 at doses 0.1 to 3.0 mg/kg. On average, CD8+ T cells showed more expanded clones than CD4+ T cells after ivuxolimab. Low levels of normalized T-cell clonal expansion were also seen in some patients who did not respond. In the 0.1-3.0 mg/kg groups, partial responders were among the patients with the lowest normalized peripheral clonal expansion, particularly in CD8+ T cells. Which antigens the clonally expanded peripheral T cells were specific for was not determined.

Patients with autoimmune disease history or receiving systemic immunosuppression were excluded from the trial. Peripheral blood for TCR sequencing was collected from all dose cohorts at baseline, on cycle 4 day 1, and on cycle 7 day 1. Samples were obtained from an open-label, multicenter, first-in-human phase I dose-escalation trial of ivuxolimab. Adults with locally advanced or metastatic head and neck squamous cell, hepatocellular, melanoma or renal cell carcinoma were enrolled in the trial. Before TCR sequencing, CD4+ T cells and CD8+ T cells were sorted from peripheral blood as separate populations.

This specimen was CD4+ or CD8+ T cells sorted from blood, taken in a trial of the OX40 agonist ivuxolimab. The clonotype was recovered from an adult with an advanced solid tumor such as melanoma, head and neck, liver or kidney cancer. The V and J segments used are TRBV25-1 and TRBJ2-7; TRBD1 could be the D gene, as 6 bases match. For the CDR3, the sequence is CASSAPTGRGSNSYEQYF. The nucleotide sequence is TGTGCCAGCAGTGCCCCTACAGGTAGGGGGAGCAACTCCTACGAGCAGTACTTC.